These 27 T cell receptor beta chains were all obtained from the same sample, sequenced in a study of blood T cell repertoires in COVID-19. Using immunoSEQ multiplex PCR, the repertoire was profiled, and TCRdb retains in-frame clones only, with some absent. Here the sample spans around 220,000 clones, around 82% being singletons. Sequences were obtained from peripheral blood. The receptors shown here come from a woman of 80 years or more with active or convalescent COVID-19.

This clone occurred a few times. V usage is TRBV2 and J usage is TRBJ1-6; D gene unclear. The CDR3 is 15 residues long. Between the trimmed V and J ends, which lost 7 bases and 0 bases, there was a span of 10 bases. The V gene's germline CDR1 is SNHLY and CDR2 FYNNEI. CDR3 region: CASMRRSSYNSPLHF. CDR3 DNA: TGTGCCAGCATGCGAAGGAGCTCCTATAATTCACCCCTCCACTTT.

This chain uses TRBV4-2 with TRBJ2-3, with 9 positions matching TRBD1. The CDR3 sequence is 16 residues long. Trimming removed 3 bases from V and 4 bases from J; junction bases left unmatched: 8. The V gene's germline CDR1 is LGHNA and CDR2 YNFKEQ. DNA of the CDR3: TGTGCCAGCAGCCAGGTTACAGGGGGCTCCGCAGATACGCAGTATTTT. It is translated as CASSQVTGGSADTQYF.

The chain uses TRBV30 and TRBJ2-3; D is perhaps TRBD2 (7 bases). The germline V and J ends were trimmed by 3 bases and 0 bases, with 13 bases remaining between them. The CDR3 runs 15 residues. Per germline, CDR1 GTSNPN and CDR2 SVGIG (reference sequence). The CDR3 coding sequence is TGTGCCTGGAGGAGGGCGGGGGCTAGCACAGATACGCAGTATTTT. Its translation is CAWRRAGASTDTQYF.

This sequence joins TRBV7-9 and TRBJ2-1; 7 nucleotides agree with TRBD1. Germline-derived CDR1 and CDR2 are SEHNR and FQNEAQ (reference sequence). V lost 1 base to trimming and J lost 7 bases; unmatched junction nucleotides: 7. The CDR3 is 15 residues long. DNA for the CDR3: TGTGCCAGCAGCTTAGGACAGGGTGTTCTTAATGAGCAGTTCTTC. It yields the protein CASSLGQGVLNEQFF.

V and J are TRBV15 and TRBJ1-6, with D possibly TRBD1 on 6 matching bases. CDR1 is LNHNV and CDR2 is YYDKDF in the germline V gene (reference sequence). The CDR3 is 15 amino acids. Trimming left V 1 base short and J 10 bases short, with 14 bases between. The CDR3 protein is CATSRVTGPGSPLHF. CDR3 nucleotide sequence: TGTGCCACCAGCAGAGTCACAGGGCCGGGATCACCCCTCCACTTT.

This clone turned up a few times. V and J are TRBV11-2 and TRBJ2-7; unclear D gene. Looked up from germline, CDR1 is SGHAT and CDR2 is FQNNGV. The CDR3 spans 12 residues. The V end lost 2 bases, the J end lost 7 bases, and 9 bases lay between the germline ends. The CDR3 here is CASSLMSPEQYF. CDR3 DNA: TGTGCCAGCAGCTTAATGAGTCCGGAGCAGTACTTC. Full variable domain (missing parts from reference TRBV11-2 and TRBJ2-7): EAGVAQSPRYKIIEKRQSVAFWCNPISGHATLYWYQQILGQGPKLLIQFQNNGVVDDSQLPKDRFSAERLKGVDSTLKIQPAKLEDSAVYLCASSLMSPEQYFGPGTRLTVT.

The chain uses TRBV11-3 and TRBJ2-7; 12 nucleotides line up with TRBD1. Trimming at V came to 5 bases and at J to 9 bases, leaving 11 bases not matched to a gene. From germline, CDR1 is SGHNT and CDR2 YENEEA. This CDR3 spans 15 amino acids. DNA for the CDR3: TGTGCCAGCAGCATTACCGGGACAGGGGGCGCTCGGCAGTACTTC. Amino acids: CASSITGTGGARQYF.

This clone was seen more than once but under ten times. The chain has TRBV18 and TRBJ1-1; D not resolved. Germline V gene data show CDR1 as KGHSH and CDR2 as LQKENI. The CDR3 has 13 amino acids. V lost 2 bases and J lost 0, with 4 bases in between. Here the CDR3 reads CASSPSVNTEAFF. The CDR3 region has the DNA TGTGCCAGCTCACCATCAGTGAACACTGAAGCTTTCTTT.

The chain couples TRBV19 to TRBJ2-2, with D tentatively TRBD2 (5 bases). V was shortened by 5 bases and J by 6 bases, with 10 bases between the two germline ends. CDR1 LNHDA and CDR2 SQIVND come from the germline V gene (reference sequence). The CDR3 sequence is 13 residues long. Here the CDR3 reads CASSPVRAGELFF. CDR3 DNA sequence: TGTGCCAGTAGTCCCGTGAGGGCCGGGGAGCTGTTTTTT.

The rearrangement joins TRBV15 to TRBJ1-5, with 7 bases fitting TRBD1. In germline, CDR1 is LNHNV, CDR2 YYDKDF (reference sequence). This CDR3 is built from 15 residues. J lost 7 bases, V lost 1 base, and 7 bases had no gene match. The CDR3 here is CATSRVGTASQPQHF. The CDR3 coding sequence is TGTGCCACCAGCAGAGTGGGGACAGCAAGCCAGCCCCAGCATTTT.

CDR3 amino acids: CASRDSRSTDTQYF. The CDR3 bases are TGCGCCAGCCGGGACTCCCGAAGCACAGATACGCAGTATTTT. The chain links TRBV10-2 to TRBJ2-3; possible D gene TRBD2, 6 bases. Looked up from germline, CDR1 is WSHSY and CDR2 is SAAADI. This CDR3 has 14 residues. The germline V and J ends were trimmed by 8 bases and 0 bases, with 12 bases remaining between them.

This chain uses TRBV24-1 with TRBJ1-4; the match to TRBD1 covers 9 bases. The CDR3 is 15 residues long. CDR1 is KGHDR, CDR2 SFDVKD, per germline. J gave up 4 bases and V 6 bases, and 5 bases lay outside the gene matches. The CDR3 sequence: CATSKGTGNNEKLFF. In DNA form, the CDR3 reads TGTGCCACCAGTAAGGGGACAGGGAATAATGAAAAACTGTTTTTT.

CDR3 coding DNA: TGTGCCAGCAGTACCGGGACAGGGACAAATTCACCCCTCCACTTT. As protein: CASSTGTGTNSPLHF. The chain recombines TRBV6-5 with TRBJ1-6; TRBD1 agrees at 9 bases. The CDR3 is made up of 15 amino acids. Germline CDR1 is MNHEY and CDR2 is SVGAGI. The V segment lost 5 bases and the J segment 7 bases; nucleotides outside the gene matches: 6.

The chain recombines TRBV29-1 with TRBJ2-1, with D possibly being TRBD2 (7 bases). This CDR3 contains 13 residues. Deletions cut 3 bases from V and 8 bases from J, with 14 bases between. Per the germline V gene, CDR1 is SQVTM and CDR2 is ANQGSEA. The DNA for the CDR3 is TGCAGCGTTGAGTCAAGGGGGGGCCATGAGCAGTTCTTC. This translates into CSVESRGGHEQFF.

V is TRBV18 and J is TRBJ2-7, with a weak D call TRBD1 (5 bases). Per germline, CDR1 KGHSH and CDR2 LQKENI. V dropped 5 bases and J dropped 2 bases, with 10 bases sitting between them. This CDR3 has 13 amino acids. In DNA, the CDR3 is TGTGCCAGCTCATTAGGGGCCACCTACGAGCAGTACTTC. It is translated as CASSLGATYEQYF.

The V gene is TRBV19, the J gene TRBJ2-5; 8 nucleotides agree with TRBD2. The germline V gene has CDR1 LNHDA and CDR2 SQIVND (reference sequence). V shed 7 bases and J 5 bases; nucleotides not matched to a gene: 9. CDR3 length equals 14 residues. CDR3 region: CASKERGPWETQYF. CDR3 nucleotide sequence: TGTGCCAGTAAGGAGCGGGGGCCTTGGGAGACCCAGTACTTC.

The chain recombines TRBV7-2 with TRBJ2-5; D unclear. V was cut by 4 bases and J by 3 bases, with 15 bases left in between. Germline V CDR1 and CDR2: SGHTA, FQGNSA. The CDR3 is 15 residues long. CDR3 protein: CASSSRHITKETQYF. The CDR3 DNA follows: TGTGCCAGCAGCTCCCGACACATCACAAAAGAGACCCAGTACTTC. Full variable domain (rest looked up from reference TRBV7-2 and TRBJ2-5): GAGVSQSPSNKVTEKGKDVELRCDPISGHTALYWYRQSLGQGLEFLIYFQGNSAPDKSGLPSDRFSAERTGGSVSTLTIQRTQQEDSAVYLCASSSRHITKETQYFGPGTRLLVL.

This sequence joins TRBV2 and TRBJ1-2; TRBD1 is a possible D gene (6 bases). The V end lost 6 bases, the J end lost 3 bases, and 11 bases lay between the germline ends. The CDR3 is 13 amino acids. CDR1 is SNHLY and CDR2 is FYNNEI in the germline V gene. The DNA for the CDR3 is TGTGCCAGCAGGGAGGACAGACACTATGGCTACACCTTC. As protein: CASREDRHYGYTF. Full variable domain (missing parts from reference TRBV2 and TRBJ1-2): EPEVTQTPSHQVTQMGQEVILRCVPISNHLYFYWYRQILGQKVEFLVSFYNNEISEKSEIFDDQFSVERPDGSNFTLKIRSTKLEDSAMYFCASREDRHYGYTFGSGTRLTVV.

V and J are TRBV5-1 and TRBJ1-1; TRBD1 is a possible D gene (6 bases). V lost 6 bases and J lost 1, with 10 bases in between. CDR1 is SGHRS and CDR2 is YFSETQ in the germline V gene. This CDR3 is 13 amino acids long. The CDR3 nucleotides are TGCGCCAGCACCAAACAGGGGAACACTGAAGCTTTCTTT. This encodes CASTKQGNTEAFF.

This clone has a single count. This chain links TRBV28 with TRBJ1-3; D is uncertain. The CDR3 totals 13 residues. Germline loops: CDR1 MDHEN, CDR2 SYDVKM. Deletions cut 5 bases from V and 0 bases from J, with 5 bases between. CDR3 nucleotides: TGTGCCAGCAGTCTTAGCTCTGGAAACACCATATATTTT. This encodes CASSLSSGNTIYF.

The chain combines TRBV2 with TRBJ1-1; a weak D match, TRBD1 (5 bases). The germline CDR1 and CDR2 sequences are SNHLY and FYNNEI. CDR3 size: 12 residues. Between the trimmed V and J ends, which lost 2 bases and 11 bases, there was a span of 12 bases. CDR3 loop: CASSERGVRAFF. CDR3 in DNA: TGTGCCAGCAGTGAACGGGGGGTTAGGGCTTTCTTT.

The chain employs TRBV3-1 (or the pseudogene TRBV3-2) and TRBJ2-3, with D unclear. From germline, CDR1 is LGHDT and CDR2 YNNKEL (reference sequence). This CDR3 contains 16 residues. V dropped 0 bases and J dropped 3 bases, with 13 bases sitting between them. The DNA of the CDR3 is TGTGCCAGCAGCCAAGATTATGCACGCGGAACAGATACGCAGTATTTT. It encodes CASSQDYARGTDTQYF.

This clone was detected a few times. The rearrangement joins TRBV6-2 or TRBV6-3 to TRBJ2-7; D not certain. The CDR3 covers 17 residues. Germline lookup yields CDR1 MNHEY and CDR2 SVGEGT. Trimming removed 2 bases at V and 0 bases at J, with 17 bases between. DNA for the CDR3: TGTGCCAGCAGTTACGACTTAATAAAAACCTTCTCCTACGAGCAGTACTTC. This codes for CASSYDLIKTFSYEQYF.

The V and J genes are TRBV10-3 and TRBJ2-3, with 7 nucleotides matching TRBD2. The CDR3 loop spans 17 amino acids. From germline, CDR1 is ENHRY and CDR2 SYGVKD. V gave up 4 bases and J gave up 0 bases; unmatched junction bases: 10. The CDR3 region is CAISGSASGASTDTQYF. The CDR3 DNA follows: TGTGCCATCAGTGGTTCAGCTAGCGGAGCTAGCACAGATACGCAGTATTTT.

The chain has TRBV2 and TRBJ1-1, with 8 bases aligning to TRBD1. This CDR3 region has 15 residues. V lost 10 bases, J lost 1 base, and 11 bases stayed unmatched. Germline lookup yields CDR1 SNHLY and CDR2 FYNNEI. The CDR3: CATTPGGAGNTEAFF. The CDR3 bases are TGTGCCACCACCCCAGGGGGCGCGGGGAACACTGAAGCTTTCTTT.

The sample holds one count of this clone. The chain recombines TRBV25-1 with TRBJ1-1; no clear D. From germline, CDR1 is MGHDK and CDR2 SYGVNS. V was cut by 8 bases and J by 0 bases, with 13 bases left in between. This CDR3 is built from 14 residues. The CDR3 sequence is CASSETFLNTEAFF. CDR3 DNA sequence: TGTGCCAGCTCGGAGACCTTCCTGAACACTGAAGCTTTCTTT.

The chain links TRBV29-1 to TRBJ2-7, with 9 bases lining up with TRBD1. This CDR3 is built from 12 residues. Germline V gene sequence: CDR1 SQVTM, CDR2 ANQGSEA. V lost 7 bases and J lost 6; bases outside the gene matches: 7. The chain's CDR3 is CSGGQGKVEQYF. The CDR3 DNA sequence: TGCAGCGGGGGACAGGGAAAGGTCGAGCAGTACTTC.